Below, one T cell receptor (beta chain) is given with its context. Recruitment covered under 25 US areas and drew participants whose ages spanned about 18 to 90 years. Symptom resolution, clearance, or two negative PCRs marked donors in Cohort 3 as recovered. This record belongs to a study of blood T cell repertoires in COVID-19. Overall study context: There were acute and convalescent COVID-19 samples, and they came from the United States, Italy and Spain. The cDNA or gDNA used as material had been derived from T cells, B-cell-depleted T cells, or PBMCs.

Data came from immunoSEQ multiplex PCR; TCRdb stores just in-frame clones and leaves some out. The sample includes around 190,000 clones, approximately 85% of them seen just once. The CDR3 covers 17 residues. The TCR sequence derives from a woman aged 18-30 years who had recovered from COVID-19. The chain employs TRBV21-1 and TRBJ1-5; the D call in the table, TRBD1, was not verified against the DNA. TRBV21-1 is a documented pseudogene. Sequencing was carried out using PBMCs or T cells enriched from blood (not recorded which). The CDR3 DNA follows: TGTGCCAGTGAGCCTCCAGGGTATGGCTTAAGCAATCAGCCCCAGCATTTT. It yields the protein CASEPPGYGLSNQPQHF.